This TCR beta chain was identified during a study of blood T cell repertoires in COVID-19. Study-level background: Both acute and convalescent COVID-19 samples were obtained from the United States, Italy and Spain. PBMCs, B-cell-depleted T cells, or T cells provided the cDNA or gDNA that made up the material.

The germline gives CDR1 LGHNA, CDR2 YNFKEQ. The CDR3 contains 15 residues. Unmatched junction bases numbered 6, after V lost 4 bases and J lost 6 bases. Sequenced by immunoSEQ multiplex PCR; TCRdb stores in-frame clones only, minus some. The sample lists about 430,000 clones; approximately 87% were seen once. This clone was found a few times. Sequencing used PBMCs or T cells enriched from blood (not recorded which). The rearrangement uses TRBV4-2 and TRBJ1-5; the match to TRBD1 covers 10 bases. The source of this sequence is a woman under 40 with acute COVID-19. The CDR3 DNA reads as TGTGCCAGCAGCCCTGGGACAGGGGTGGGTCAGCCCCAGCATTTT. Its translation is CASSPGTGVGQPQHF.